Below, 29 T cell receptor beta chains from the same sample are listed, as sequenced in a study of identical twins. TCRdb reprocessed the 5' RACE reads with MiXCR, giving one entry per CDR3 protein. The top ten hold approximately 0.52% of the sample, which has 460,000 or so distinct CDR3 sequences, about 14% seen once. The data were also submitted as part of a second study, on yellow fever vaccine responses in identical twins.

The specimen sequenced was CD4+ T cells sorted from blood. The receptors stem from a young woman in good health.

The chain uses TRBV20-1 and TRBJ2-1, with D perhaps TRBD1 or TRBD2 (5 bases each). Germline V gene data show CDR1 as DFQATT and CDR2 as SNEGSKA (reference sequence). V dropped 5 bases and J dropped 1 base, with 24 bases sitting between them. There are 18 residues in the CDR3. This CDR3 reads CSAPVMRGHSSSYNEQFF. CDR3 bases: TGCAGTGCTCCTGTGATGAGGGGCCATTCTTCTTCCTACAATGAGCAGTTCTTC.

The sample holds a few counts of this clonotype. The CDR3 here is CASSYLSPTGELFF. In DNA form, the CDR3 reads TGTGCCAGCAGCTACCTTAGCCCAACCGGGGAGCTGTTTTTT. The chain combines TRBV6-5 with TRBJ2-2; unclear D gene. With 6 bases removed from V and 5 bases from J, the gap between germline ends came to 13 bases. Germline lookup yields CDR1 MNHEY and CDR2 SVGAGI. The CDR3 has 14 residues.

The V and J genes are TRBV5-1 and TRBJ2-2; D is ambiguous. Looked up from germline, CDR1 is SGHRS and CDR2 is YFSETQ. This CDR3 comprises 13 residues. The V gene lost 5 bases and the J gene lost 1 base, with 6 bases spanning the gap. This CDR3 reads CASRHRNTGELFF. The CDR3 coding sequence is TGCGCCAGCAGACACAGGAACACCGGGGAGCTGTTTTTT.

The chain links TRBV7-3 to TRBJ1-1, with D unresolved. CDR3 size: 16 residues. CDR1 and CDR2 from the germline V gene are SGHTA and FQGTGA. V lost 1 base and J lost 4, with 16 bases in between. The chain's CDR3 is CASSLNYNLDRTEAFF. In DNA, the CDR3 is TGTGCCAGCAGCTTAAACTACAACTTAGACCGCACTGAAGCTTTCTTT.

This clonotype came up a few times. This chain connects TRBV5-1 to TRBJ2-1; TRBD2 aligns across 14 bases. CDR1 is SGHRS, CDR2 YFSETQ, per germline. The junction had 7 bases not matched to a gene; V was cut back by 3 bases and J by 5 bases. This CDR3 comprises 17 residues. CDR3 sequence (DNA): TGCGCCAGCAGCTGGGGACTAGCGGGAGCTTTCAACAATGAGCAGTTCTTC. It specifies CASSWGLAGAFNNEQFF.

There are a few counts of this clonotype. J is TRBJ2-7 and V is TRBV15, with 8 bases that match TRBD2. The length of the CDR3 is 15 residues. Germline loops: CDR1 LNHNV, CDR2 YYDKDF (reference sequence). Trimming at V came to 5 bases and at J to 4 bases, leaving 10 bases not matched to a gene. Written as DNA, the CDR3 is TGTGCCACCAGCCTACCCAGGGCGGGAGGATACGAGCAGTACTTC. Its translation is CATSLPRAGGYEQYF.

There are many counts of this clonotype. This sequence joins TRBV25-1 and TRBJ1-1, with D possibly TRBD1 on 6 matching bases. The CDR3 covers 16 residues. Trimming shortened V by 7 bases and J by 0 bases, and 18 bases separated the two germline ends. Per the germline V gene, CDR1 is MGHDK and CDR2 is SYGVNS. The CDR3 bases are TGTGCCAGCACTGACCAAGTAGGGGGGGTGAACACTGAAGCTTTCTTT. It translates to CASTDQVGGVNTEAFF.

This clonotype was seen a handful of times. The V call is TRBV12-3 or TRBV12-4, the J call TRBJ1-2; no clear D gene. V shed 1 base and J shed 2 bases, with 8 bases lying between them. The CDR3 has 14 amino acids. The CDR3 bases are TGTGCCAGCAGTTTAGGACGGGTCAACTATGGCTACACCTTC. Residues: CASSLGRVNYGYTF.

This clonotype came up many times. The chain combines TRBV29-1 with TRBJ2-3, with a possible D match to TRBD2 (5 bases). The CDR3 is made up of 10 amino acids. Trimming shortened V by 4 bases and J by 6 bases, and 5 bases separated the two germline ends. The germline V gene encodes CDR1 SQVTM and CDR2 ANQGSEA. The DNA of the CDR3 is TGCAGCGTTGGCGGGGATACGCAGTATTTT. As protein: CSVGGDTQYF.

This clonotype showed up many times. The rearrangement links TRBV3-1 to TRBJ2-1; no reliable D call. The germline CDR1 and CDR2 sequences are LGHDT and YNNKEL (reference sequence). The CDR3 is made up of 12 amino acids. V was shortened by 1 base and J by 5 bases, with 3 bases between the two germline ends. The DNA of the CDR3 is TGTGCCAGCAGCCAAGCTGACAATGAGCAGTTCTTC. Translation gives CASSQADNEQFF.

This clonotype was picked up a small number of times. The chain combines TRBV5-1 with TRBJ2-1; no clear D gene. The CDR3 has 13 amino acids. Per the germline V gene, CDR1 is SGHRS and CDR2 is YFSETQ. V lost 4 bases to trimming and J lost 7 bases, with 12 bases between them. CDR3 amino acids: CASSASLDNEQFF. The CDR3 DNA reads TGCGCCAGCAGCGCCTCTCTAGATAATGAGCAGTTCTTC.

The rearrangement joins TRBV3-1 to TRBJ2-3; weak D call: TRBD2 (6 bases). Germline CDR1 and CDR2: LGHDT and YNNKEL (reference sequence). Trimming took 1 base from V and 8 from J, leaving 16 bases between them. The CDR3 extends over 15 amino acids. The CDR3 region has the DNA TGTGCCAGCAGCCAAGGGGAGCGGGTGGGTTCTACGCAGTATTTT. Translated, it gives CASSQGERVGSTQYF.

This clonotype was counted only a few times. This chain uses TRBV20-1 with TRBJ2-1; D not certain. The CDR3 totals 12 residues. The germline V gene has CDR1 DFQATT and CDR2 SNEGSKA (reference sequence). With 6 bases removed from V and 4 bases from J, the gap between germline ends came to 10 bases. DNA for the CDR3: TGCAGTGCCCCGAGGAATTACAATGAGCAGTTCTTC. Its protein product is CSAPRNYNEQFF.

The rearrangement joins TRBV11-2 to TRBJ2-5; 7 nucleotides align to TRBD2. V lost 2 bases, J lost 3 bases, and 3 bases stayed unmatched. Germline-derived CDR1 and CDR2 are SGHAT and FQNNGV. This CDR3 contains 14 residues. CDR3 DNA sequence: TGTGCCAGCAGCTTAACAGCGGGGAAAGAGACCCAGTACTTC. This codes for CASSLTAGKETQYF. The full variable domain, with the rest looked up from reference TRBV11-2 and TRBJ2-5, is EAGVAQSPRYKIIEKRQSVAFWCNPISGHATLYWYQQILGQGPKLLIQFQNNGVVDDSQLPKDRFSAERLKGVDSTLKIQPAKLEDSAVYLCASSLTAGKETQYFGPGTRLLVL.

This chain uses TRBV20-1 with TRBJ2-2, with TRBD2 matching 7 bases. V trimming: 2 bases; J trimming: 5 bases; junction bases outside the gene matches: 2. Germline V gene sequence: CDR1 DFQATT, CDR2 SNEGSKA (reference sequence). The CDR3 totals 13 residues. CDR3 loop: CSARSSGTGELFF. The CDR3 coding sequence is TGCAGTGCTAGATCTAGCGGAACCGGGGAGCTGTTTTTT.

This sequence joins TRBV20-1 and TRBJ2-3; D unresolved. The CDR3 is 16 residues long. V was pared by 0 bases and J by 6 bases, with 19 bases between. Germline V gene data show CDR1 as DFQATT and CDR2 as SNEGSKA (reference sequence). The CDR3 protein is CSARDSGGGVFDTQYF. The DNA of the CDR3 is TGCAGTGCTAGAGATTCGGGCGGCGGCGTGTTCGATACGCAGTATTTT.

This clonotype turned up a few times. V usage is TRBV9 and J usage is TRBJ2-5, with 10 bases lining up with TRBD2. The CDR3 has 15 residues. Losses at the gene ends were 3 bases for V and 4 bases for J; bases not matched to a gene: 6. Germline V gene lookup returns CDR1 SGDLS and CDR2 YYNGEE. CDR3 sequence: CASSGSGGLLETQYF. CDR3 nucleotides: TGTGCCAGCAGCGGTAGCGGGGGGTTGCTAGAGACCCAGTACTTC.

The J gene is TRBJ2-3, the V gene TRBV29-1; 7 positions match TRBD2. V was pared by 4 bases and J by 3 bases, with 7 bases of the junction left unmatched. This CDR3 comprises 14 residues. Germline-derived CDR1 and CDR2 are SQVTM and ANQGSEA. CDR3 loop: CSVVLGEGTDTQYF. CDR3 nucleotide sequence: TGCAGCGTTGTACTAGGGGAGGGAACAGATACGCAGTATTTT.

This clonotype has just a few counts. The chain employs TRBV28 and TRBJ2-7; 7 positions agree with TRBD2. Germline assignment: CDR1 MDHEN and CDR2 SYDVKM. The length of the CDR3 is 16 residues. V dropped 4 bases and J dropped 4; count of bases not matched to a gene: 13. As DNA, the CDR3 is TGTGCCAGCAGTTCGCGGGGGAGGGCAGTGGGATACGAGCAGTACTTC. This sequence encodes CASSSRGRAVGYEQYF.

V and J are TRBV29-1 and TRBJ2-3; D is possibly TRBD1 or TRBD2 (6 bases each). The V and J ends lost 2 bases and 8 bases respectively, with 8 bases between them. This CDR3 region has 11 residues. Per germline, CDR1 SQVTM and CDR2 ANQGSEA. CDR3 in DNA: TGCAGCGTTGAAACGGGGGCTACGCAGTATTTT. Encoded protein: CSVETGATQYF.

The chain joins TRBV7-9 to TRBJ2-2; D not certain. V was trimmed by 4 bases and J by 3 bases, leaving 9 bases between them. The CDR3 is 14 residues long. Germline V CDR1 and CDR2: SEHNR, FQNEAQ (reference sequence). In DNA form, the CDR3 reads TGTGCCAGCAGCTCCGGGTTCCACACCGGGGAGCTGTTTTTT. This gives the protein CASSSGFHTGELFF.

The rearrangement joins TRBV5-1 to TRBJ2-7, with 8 bases matching TRBD1. Germline CDR1 is SGHRS and CDR2 is YFSETQ. V trimming: 0 bases; J trimming: 2 bases; junction bases outside the gene matches: 4. The length of the CDR3 is 15 residues. CDR3 nucleotides: TGCGCCAGCAGCTTGGAGAGGACAGGGCCCTACGAGCAGTACTTC. It encodes CASSLERTGPYEQYF. The variable domain in full, completed from reference TRBV5-1 and TRBJ2-7, reads KAGVTQTPRYLIKTRGQQVTLSCSPISGHRSVSWYQQTPGQGLQFLFEYFSETQRNKGNFPGRFSGRQFSNSRSEMNVSTLELGDSALYLCASSLERTGPYEQYFGPGTRLTVT.

This clonotype came up many times. V usage is TRBV20-1 and J usage is TRBJ2-1; D gene unclear. V lost 3 bases, J lost 8 bases, and 20 bases lay in between. The CDR3 runs 15 residues. Germline-derived CDR1 and CDR2 are DFQATT and SNEGSKA (reference sequence). The CDR3 sequence is CSASYLVLSLHEQFF. The CDR3 DNA follows: TGCAGTGCTAGTTATCTAGTTCTTTCCCTCCATGAGCAGTTCTTC.

The gene calls are TRBV12-3 or TRBV12-4 and TRBJ1-6; 9 bases match TRBD1. With 5 bases clipped from V and 8 bases from J, the junction kept 10 bases outside the gene matches. CDR3 length: 16 amino acids. CDR3 in DNA: TGTGCCAGCAGTCAATCCCGGGACAGGGATCATTCACCCCTCCACTTT. Its translation is CASSQSRDRDHSPLHF.

Ten or more counts support this clonotype. This chain uses TRBV6-4 with TRBJ1-1; 7 nucleotides match TRBD1. V gave up 5 bases and J gave up 6 bases; unmatched junction bases: 6. The germline V gene has CDR1 MRHNA and CDR2 SNTAGT. The CDR3 is made up of 13 amino acids. CDR3 DNA sequence: TGTGCCAGCAGTACAGACAGGGAAGCTGAAGCTTTCTTT. Translation gives CASSTDREAEAFF.

This clonotype was observed a handful of times. The rearrangement joins TRBV3-1 to TRBJ2-7; possibly TRBD1 or TRBD2 for D (5 bases each). The germline V gene encodes CDR1 LGHDT and CDR2 YNNKEL (reference sequence). Trimming took 2 bases from V and 3 from J, leaving 11 bases between them. The CDR3 sequence is 14 residues long. This CDR3 is CASSQMLGDYEQYF. The CDR3 region has the DNA TGTGCCAGCAGCCAAATGTTGGGGGACTACGAGCAGTACTTC.

This clonotype was counted only a few times. The chain couples TRBV7-8 to TRBJ2-2; perhaps TRBD1 as D (5 bases). Germline V gene sequence: CDR1 SGHVS, CDR2 FQNEAQ. CDR3 length equals 13 residues. V was pared by 7 bases and J by 2 bases, with 8 bases between. CDR3 protein: CASTQGNTGELFF. CDR3 coding DNA: TGTGCCAGCACCCAGGGTAACACCGGGGAGCTGTTTTTT.

The chain recombines TRBV2 with TRBJ2-7, with no clear D. Looked up from germline, CDR1 is SNHLY and CDR2 is FYNNEI. This CDR3 region has 20 residues. With 6 bases removed from V and 5 bases from J, the gap between germline ends came to 35 bases. The CDR3 region is CASSYDQVRPPLDRKNEQYF. CDR3 coding DNA: TGTGCCAGCAGCTATGATCAGGTGCGCCCCCCCCTCGACCGAAAGAACGAGCAGTACTTC.

This chain joins TRBV18 and TRBJ2-1, with 14 bases that match TRBD2. Germline V gives CDR1 KGHSH, CDR2 LQKENI. J lost 8 bases, V lost 4 bases, and 10 bases had no gene match. The CDR3 totals 17 residues. For the CDR3, the DNA is TGTGCCAGCTCACTACCTACGACTAGCGGGAGGGCCCATGAGCAGTTCTTC. Encoded protein: CASSLPTTSGRAHEQFF.